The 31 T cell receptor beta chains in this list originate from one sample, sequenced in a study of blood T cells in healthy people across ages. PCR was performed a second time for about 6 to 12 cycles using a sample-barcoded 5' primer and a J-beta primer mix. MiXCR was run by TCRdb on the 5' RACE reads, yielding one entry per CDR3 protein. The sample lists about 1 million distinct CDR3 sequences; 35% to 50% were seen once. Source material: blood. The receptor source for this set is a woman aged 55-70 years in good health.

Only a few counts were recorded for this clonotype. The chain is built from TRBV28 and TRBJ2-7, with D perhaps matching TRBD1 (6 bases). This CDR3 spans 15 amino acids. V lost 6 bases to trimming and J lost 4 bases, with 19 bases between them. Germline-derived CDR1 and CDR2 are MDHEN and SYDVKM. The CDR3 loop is CASRPLRTARYEQYF. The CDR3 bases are TGTGCCAGCAGGCCCTTAAGGACAGCCCGTTACGAGCAGTACTTC.

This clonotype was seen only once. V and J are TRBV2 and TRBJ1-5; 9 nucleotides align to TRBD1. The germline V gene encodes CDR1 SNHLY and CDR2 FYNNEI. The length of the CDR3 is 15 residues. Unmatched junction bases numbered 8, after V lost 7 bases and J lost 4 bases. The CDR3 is CASKAGTGRNQPQHF. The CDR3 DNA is TGTGCCAGCAAGGCGGGGACAGGGCGGAATCAGCCCCAGCATTTT.

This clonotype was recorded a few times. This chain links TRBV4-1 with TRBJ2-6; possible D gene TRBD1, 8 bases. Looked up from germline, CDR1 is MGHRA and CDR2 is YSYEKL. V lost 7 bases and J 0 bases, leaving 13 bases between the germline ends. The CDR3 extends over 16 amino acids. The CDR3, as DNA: TGCGCCAGCAACAGGGGGGGAAGCTCTGGGGCCAACGTCCTGACTTTC. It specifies CASNRGGSSGANVLTF.

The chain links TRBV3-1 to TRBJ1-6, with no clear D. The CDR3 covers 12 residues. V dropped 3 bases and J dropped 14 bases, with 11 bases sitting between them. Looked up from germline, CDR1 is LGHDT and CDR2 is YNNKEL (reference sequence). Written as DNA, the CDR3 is TGTGCCAGCAGCCACCTGTCGGAATCCCTCCACTTT. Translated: CASSHLSESLHF.

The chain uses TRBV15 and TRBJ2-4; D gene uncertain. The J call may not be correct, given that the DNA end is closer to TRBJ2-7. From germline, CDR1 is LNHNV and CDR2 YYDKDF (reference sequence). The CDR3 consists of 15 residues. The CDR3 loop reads CATSRDPGGFYEQYF. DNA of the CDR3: TGTGCCACCAGCAGAGATCCTGGCGGTTTCTACGAGCAGTACTTC.

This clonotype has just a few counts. CDR3 in amino acids: CASSLDRTSSLYEQYF. In DNA form, the CDR3 reads TGTGCCAGCAGCTTAGATAGGACTAGCTCACTCTACGAGCAGTACTTC. The chain is built from TRBV7-2 and TRBJ2-7, with 8 bases matching TRBD2. The ends lost 1 base at V and 3 bases at J; junction bases unmatched: 8. Germline V gene sequence: CDR1 SGHTA, CDR2 FQGNSA. The CDR3 runs 16 residues.

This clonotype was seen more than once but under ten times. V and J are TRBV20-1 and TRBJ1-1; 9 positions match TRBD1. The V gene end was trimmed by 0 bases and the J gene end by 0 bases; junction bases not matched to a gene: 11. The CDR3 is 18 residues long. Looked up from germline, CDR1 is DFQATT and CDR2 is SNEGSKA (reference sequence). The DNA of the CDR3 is TGCAGTGCTAGAGATTCAGGGACAGGGATCCCTTTGAACACTGAAGCTTTCTTT. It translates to CSARDSGTGIPLNTEAFF.

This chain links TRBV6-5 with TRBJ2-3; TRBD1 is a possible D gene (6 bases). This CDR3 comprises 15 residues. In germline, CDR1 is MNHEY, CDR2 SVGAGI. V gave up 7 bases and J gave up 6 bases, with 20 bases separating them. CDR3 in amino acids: CASKPRTANMDTQYF. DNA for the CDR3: TGTGCCAGCAAACCACGGACAGCTAACATGGATACGCAGTATTTT.

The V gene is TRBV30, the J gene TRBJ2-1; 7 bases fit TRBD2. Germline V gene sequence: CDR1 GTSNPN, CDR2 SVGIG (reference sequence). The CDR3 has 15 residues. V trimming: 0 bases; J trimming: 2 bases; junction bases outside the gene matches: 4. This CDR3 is CAWSVSGGPYNEQFF. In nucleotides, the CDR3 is TGTGCCTGGAGTGTCTCGGGAGGACCCTACAATGAGCAGTTCTTC.

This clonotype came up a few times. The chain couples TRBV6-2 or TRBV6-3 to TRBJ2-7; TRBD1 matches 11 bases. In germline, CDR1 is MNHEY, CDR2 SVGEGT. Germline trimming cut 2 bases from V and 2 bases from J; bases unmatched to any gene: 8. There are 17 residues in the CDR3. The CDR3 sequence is CASSYGTGGQGTYEQYF. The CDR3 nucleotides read TGTGCCAGCAGTTACGGGACAGGGGGTCAAGGGACCTACGAGCAGTACTTC.

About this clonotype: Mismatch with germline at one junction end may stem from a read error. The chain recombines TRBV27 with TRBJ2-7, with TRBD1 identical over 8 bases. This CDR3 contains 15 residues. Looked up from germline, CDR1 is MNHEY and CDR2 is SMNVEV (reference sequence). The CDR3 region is CASSHGQGGNYGQYF. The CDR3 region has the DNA TGTGCCAGCAGCCACGGACAGGGTGGGAACTACGGGCAGTACTTC.

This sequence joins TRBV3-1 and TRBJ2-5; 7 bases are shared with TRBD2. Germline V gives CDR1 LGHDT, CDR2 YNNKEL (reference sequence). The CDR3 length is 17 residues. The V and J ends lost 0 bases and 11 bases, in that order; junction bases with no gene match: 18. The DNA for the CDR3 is TGTGCCAGCAGCCAAGATCTTGCTAGCGGAGACACCGGGATTCAGTACTTC. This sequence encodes CASSQDLASGDTGIQYF.

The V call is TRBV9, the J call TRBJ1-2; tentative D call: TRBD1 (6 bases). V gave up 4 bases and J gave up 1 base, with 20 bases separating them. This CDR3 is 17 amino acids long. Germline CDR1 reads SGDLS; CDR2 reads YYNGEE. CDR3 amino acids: CASSPRRGGASNYGYTF. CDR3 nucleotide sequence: TGTGCCAGCAGCCCACGCCGAGGGGGAGCAAGTAACTATGGCTACACCTTC.

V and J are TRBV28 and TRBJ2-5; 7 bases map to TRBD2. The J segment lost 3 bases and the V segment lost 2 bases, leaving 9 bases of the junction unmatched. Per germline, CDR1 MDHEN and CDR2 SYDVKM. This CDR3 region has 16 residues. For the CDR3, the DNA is TGTGCCAGCAGTTTAGATGTGGGAGGGGCGGAAGAGACCCAGTACTTC. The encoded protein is CASSLDVGGAEETQYF.

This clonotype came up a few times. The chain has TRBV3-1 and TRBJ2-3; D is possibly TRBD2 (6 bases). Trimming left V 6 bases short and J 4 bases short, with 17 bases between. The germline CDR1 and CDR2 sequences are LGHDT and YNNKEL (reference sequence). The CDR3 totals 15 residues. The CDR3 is CASRQKVGSPDTQYF. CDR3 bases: TGTGCCAGCAGACAAAAGGTCGGGAGCCCAGATACGCAGTATTTT.

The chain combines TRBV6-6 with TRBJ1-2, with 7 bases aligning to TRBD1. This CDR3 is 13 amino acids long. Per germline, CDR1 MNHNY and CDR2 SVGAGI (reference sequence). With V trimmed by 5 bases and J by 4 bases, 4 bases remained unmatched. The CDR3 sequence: CASSNDRAYGYTF. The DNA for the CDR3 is TGTGCCAGCAGTAACGACAGGGCCTATGGCTACACCTTC.

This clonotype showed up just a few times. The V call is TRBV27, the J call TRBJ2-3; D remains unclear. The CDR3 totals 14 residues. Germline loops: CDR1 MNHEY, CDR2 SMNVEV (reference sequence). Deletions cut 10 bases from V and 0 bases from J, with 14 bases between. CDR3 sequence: CATPLPHSTDTQYF. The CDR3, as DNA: TGTGCCACCCCGTTACCCCATAGCACAGATACGCAGTATTTT.

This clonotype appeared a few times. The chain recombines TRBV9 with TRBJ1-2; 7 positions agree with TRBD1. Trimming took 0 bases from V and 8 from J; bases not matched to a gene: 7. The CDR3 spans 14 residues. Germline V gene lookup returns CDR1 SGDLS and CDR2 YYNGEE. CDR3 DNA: TGTGCCAGCAGCGTAGATCCGGGACAGTACGGCTACACCTTC. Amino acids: CASSVDPGQYGYTF.

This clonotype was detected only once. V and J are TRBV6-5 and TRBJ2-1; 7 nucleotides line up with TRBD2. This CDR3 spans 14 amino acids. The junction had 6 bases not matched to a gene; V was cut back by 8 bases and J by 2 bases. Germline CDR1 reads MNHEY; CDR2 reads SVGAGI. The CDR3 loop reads CASGGSGTYNEQFF. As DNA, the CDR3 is TGTGCCAGCGGCGGGAGCGGGACCTACAATGAGCAGTTCTTC.

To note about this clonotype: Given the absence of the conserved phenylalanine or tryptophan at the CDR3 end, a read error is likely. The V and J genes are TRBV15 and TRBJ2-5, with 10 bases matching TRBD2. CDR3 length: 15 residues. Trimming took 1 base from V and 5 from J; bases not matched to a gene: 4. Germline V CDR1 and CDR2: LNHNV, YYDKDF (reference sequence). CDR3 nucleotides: TGTGCCACCAGCAGAGCTAGCGGGAGTTCGGAGACCCAGTACCTC. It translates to CATSRASGSSETQYL.

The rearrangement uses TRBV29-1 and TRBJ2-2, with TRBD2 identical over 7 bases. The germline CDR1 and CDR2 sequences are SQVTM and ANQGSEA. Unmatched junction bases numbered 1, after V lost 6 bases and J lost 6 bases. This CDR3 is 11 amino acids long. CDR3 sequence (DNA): TGCAGCGTGGGAGGGTCCGGGGAGCTGTTTTTT. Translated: CSVGGSGELFF.

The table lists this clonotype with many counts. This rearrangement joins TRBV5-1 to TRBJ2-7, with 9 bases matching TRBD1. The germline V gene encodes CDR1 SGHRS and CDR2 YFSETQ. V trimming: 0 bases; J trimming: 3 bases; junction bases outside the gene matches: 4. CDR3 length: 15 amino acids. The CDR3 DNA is TGCGCCAGCAGCTTGGCAGGGACAGGGCTCTACGAGCAGTACTTC. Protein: CASSLAGTGLYEQYF.

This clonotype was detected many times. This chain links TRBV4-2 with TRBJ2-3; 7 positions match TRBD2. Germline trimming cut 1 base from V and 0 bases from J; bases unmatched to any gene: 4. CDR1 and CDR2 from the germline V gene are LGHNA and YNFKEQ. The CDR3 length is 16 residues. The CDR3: CASSQGERGSTDTQYF. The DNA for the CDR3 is TGTGCCAGCAGCCAAGGAGAGCGGGGTAGCACAGATACGCAGTATTTT.

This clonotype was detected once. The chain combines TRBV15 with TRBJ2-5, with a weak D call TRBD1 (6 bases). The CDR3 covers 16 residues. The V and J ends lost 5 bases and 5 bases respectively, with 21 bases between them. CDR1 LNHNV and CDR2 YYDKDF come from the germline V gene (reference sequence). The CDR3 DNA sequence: TGTGCCACCAGCGGTAGACGGGACACCGGATGGGAGACCCAGTACTTC. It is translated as CATSGRRDTGWETQYF.

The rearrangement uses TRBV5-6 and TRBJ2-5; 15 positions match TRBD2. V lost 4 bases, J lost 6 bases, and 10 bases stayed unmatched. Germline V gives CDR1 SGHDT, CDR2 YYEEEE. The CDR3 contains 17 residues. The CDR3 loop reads CASSAMAGTSGRKTQYF. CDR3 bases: TGTGCCAGCAGCGCAATGGCCGGGACTAGCGGGAGGAAGACCCAGTACTTC.

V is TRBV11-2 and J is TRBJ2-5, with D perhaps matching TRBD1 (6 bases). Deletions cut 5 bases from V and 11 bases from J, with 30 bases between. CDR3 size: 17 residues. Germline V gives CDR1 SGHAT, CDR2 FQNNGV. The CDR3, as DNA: TGTGCCAGCAGCGCCGGTACGTGGACGCATATAGGGGGTGAGCAGTACTTC. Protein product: CASSAGTWTHIGGEQYF.

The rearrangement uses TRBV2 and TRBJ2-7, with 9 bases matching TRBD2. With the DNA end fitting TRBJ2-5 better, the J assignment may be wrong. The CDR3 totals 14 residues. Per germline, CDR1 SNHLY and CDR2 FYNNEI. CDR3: CASSGGTSGQTQYF. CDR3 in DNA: TGTGCCAGCAGTGGAGGAACTAGCGGGCAGACCCAGTACTTC.

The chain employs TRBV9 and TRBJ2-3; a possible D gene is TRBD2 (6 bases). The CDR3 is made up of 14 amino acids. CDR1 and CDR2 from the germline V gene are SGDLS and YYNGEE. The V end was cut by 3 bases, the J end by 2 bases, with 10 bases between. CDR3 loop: CASSGGTYTDTQYF. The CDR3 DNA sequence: TGTGCCAGCAGCGGCGGGACGTACACAGATACGCAGTATTTT.

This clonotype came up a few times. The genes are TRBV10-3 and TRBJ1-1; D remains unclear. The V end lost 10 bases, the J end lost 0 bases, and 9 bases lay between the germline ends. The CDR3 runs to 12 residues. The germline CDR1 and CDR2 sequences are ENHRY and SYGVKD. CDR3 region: CATSQLNTEAFF. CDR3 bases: TGTGCCACTTCGCAACTGAACACTGAAGCTTTCTTT.

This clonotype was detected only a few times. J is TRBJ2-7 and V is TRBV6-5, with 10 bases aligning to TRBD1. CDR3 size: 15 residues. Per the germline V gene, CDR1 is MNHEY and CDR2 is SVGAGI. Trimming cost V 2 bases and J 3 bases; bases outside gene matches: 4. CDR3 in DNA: TGTGCCAGCAGTTACCCTGGACAGGGGGTCTACGAGCAGTACTTC. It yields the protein CASSYPGQGVYEQYF.

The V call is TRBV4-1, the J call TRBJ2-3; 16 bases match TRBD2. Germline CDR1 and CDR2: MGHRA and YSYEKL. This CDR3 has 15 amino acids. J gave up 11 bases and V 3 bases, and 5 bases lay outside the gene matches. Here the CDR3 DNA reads TGCGCCAGCAGCCATGGGACTAGCGGGAGGGTAATGCAGTATTTT. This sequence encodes CASSHGTSGRVMQYF.